This TCR beta chain was profiled in a study of shared clonotypes between healthy human individuals. Trimming removed 4 bases at V and 4 bases at J, with 22 bases between. The germline V gene has CDR1 LNHDA and CDR2 SQIVND (reference sequence). This CDR3 has 17 residues. Profiling relied on immunoSEQ multiplex PCR, and the TCRdb table lists in-frame clones only, not all of them. The repertoire includes 90,000 to 130,000 clones, around 65% of them detected once, and around 25% sits in the top ten. General study findings and limits: Donors were few, which limited the genetic and exposure-history diversity represented. Non-shared clonotypes had lower generation probabilities than clonotypes shared by all four sorted-subset donors. Rarefaction indicated that sorted-subset sequencing remained incomplete although depth was large.

Regarding this clone: Its cognate antigen is unknown.

The specimen sequenced was memory CD8+ T cells sorted from blood. The sample's subset: CD45RO+ cells pooled with CCR7-negative TemRA cells. The sequence came from a woman in her twenties or thirties in good health. The chain is built from TRBV19 and TRBJ1-2; D is possibly TRBD1 (5 bases). As DNA, the CDR3 is TGTGCCAGTAGTAGCAGGGCCCTTCTCAGAAAAACCTATGGCTACACCTTC. This codes for CASSSRALLRKTYGYTF.